Below are 3 T cell receptor beta chains sequenced from a single sample in a study of CXCR3-negative and CXCR3-positive naive CD8 T cells. Notes on the study in general: CXCR3-negative naive cells had less hydrophobic TRB CDR3s than did CXCR3-positive naive cells.

These TCRs' antigens remain unknown. UMI-tagged TRB cDNA libraries were built via 5' RACE. From its re-call of the 5' RACE reads, TCRdb lists each CDR3 protein once, without DNA. The sample table includes 130,000 or so distinct CDR3 sequences. The sample was naive CXCR3+ CD8+ T cells from blood. The subset denotes: CD45RO-CCR7+CD27+CD95- naive CD8+ T cells expressing CXCR3 (TNR3+). These receptors all come from a human donor in good health. Some clones in this sample may be carry-over from other donors' samples.

The chain uses TRBV7-8 and TRBJ2-6; TCRdb calls TRBD1, which cannot be checked without DNA. CDR3 length: 17 amino acids. Germline lookup yields CDR1 SGHVS and CDR2 FQNEAQ. This chain's CDR3 is CASSFGTGGSGANVLTF. Full variable domain (missing parts from reference TRBV7-8 and TRBJ2-6): GAGVSQSPRYKVAKRGQDVALRCDPISGHVSLFWYQQALGQGPEFLTYFQNEAQLDKSGLPSDRFFAERPEGSVSTLKIQRTQQEDSAVYLCASSFGTGGSGANVLTFGAGSRLTVL.

V and J are TRBV27 and TRBJ2-1; the D call from TCRdb, TRBD1, cannot be confirmed without DNA. The CDR3 totals 15 residues. Germline CDR1 reads MNHEY; CDR2 reads SMNVEV (reference sequence). The CDR3 spells CASSWGSSSYNEQFF.

The rearrangement links TRBV2 to TRBJ2-5; TCRdb's D gene call, TRBD1, goes unchecked for lack of DNA. The CDR3 has 14 amino acids. Germline CDR1 and CDR2: SNHLY and FYNNEI. This CDR3 reads CASPVGGSQETQYF. Complete variable domain (other parts from reference TRBV2 and TRBJ2-5): EPEVTQTPSHQVTQMGQEVILRCVPISNHLYFYWYRQILGQKVEFLVSFYNNEISEKSEIFDDQFSVERPDGSNFTLKIRSTKLEDSAMYFCASPVGGSQETQYFGPGTRLLVL.